The clone carrying this TCR beta chain was seen more than once but under ten times. The sample is drawn from a study of blood T cell repertoires in COVID-19. As for the study in general: Researchers got acute and convalescent COVID-19 samples from the United States, Italy and Spain.

TCRdb's table, derived via immunoSEQ multiplex PCR, lists solely in-frame clones and lacks some. The sample has under 300,000 clones, approximately 80% seen once; the top ten hold roughly 3.3%. Sequencing was done on a sample of peripheral blood. The sequence came from a woman younger than 30 with acute or convalescent COVID-19.

The CDR3 region has the DNA TGTGCCAGTAGTATAGAGTCAGCTGGAAACACCATATATTTT. It yields the protein CASSIESAGNTIYF. The V gene is TRBV19, the J gene TRBJ1-3; no definite D call. Germline CDR1 reads LNHDA; CDR2 reads SQIVND (reference sequence). The V gene lost 0 bases and the J gene lost 2 bases, with 5 bases spanning the gap. The length of the CDR3 is 14 residues.